Listed below are T cell receptor beta chains from one sample, sequenced in a study of T cell repertoires in cytomegalovirus infection. Each CDR3 protein gets one entry after TCRdb re-called the reads with MiXCR. Of roughly 280,000 distinct CDR3 sequences in the sample, roughly an eighth were seen once. The sample was PBMCs. All receptors derive from a human donor in good health (CMV status not recorded). Some clones in this sample may be carry-over from other donors' samples. Each CDR3 is given with its conserved first and last residue. D genes are given only for firm matches. Some rows mark clone size as missing; the rest say once, few, many or name a class of expanded clone.

d_gene: .
v_gene: TRBV20-1
abundance: .
j_gene: TRBJ1-1
CDR3aa: CSARSGRSMNTEAFF
CDR3nt: TGCAGTGCTAGATCAGGGCGGAGTATGAACACTGAAGCTTTCTTT

d_gene: .
v_gene: TRBV13
abundance: many
j_gene: TRBJ2-5
CDR3aa: CASSLGAAQETQYF
CDR3nt: TGTGCCAGCAGCTTAGGGGCGGCTCAAGAGACCCAGTACTTC

d_gene: TRBD1
v_gene: TRBV29-1
abundance: many
j_gene: TRBJ1-2
CDR3aa: CSAGQGDAYGYTF
CDR3nt: TGCAGCGCGGGACAGGGGGACGCCTATGGCTACACCTTC

d_gene: TRBD2
v_gene: TRBV29-1
abundance: few
j_gene: TRBJ2-1
CDR3aa: CSVVAGLVDEQFF
CDR3nt: TGCAGCGTTGTAGCGGGCCTCGTGGATGAGCAGTTCTTC

d_gene: .
v_gene: TRBV7-2
abundance: many
j_gene: TRBJ2-3
CDR3aa: CASSLGFDQFADTQYF
CDR3nt: TGTGCCAGCAGCTTAGGTTTCGATCAGTTTGCAGATACGCAGTATTTT

d_gene: .
v_gene: TRBV7-2
abundance: many
j_gene: TRBJ2-6
CDR3aa: CASSLGPSGANVLTF
CDR3nt: TGTGCCAGCAGCTTAGGACCCTCTGGGGCCAACGTCCTGACTTTC

d_gene: .
v_gene: TRBV10-2
abundance: few
j_gene: TRBJ1-1
CDR3aa: CASSEAGGRTEAFF
CDR3nt: TGCGCCAGCAGTGAGGCCGGGGGCCGGACTGAAGCTTTCTTT

d_gene: TRBD2
v_gene: TRBV29-1
abundance: .
j_gene: TRBJ2-1
CDR3aa: CSVEGLAGGAMGDNEQFF
CDR3nt: TGCAGCGTTGAAGGACTAGCGGGAGGGGCAATGGGGGACAATGAGCAGTTCTTC

d_gene: TRBD1
v_gene: TRBV28
abundance: .
j_gene: TRBJ1-2
CDR3aa: CASSLVGQASSVYGYTF
CDR3nt: TGTGCCAGCAGTTTGGTGGGACAGGCATCCTCGGTCTATGGCTACACCTTC

d_gene: .
v_gene: TRBV7-2
abundance: many
j_gene: TRBJ2-5
CDR3aa: CASSAPMSIRETQYF
CDR3nt: TGTGCCAGCAGCGCCCCTATGAGTATCCGAGAGACCCAGTACTTC

d_gene: TRBD2
v_gene: TRBV28
abundance: many
j_gene: TRBJ2-1
CDR3aa: CASSSLGTSKGNEQFF
CDR3nt: TGTGCCAGCAGTTCCCTCGGGACTAGCAAGGGCAATGAGCAGTTCTTC

d_gene: .
v_gene: TRBV29-1
abundance: few
j_gene: TRBJ2-7
CDR3aa: CSVGGSGLEQYF
CDR3nt: TGCAGCGTAGGTGGGAGCGGTCTCGAGCAGTACTTC